What follows is one T cell receptor (beta chain) and its context. What antigen it recognizes has not been identified. Qualities for individual bases were not recorded, and no much larger clone is one base off. The data originate from a study of blood T cell repertoires in COVID-19 (dated by TCRdb to between 2020 and 2021). Study-level background: The collaborator samples originated in the United States, Italy and Spain and spanned the acute and convalescent phases of COVID-19. The samples were drawn from the first 160 participants of the ongoing ImmuneRACE study and from about 1,200 subjects provided by 6 global collaborators. Deeply sampled blood TCRbeta repertoires from subjects exposed to, actively infected with, or recovered from COVID-19 were included in the dataset. A freely available public database, intended as a resource for researchers studying the immune response to SARS-CoV-2, is where the repertoires were released. Nearly every sample came with metadata listing a de-identified subject ID, COVID-19 status, age in years and sex. Where available, HLA class I and class II types were taken from metadata supplied by the sample provider and were not determined by assay-based typing. The material from the prospective study consisted of cDNA or gDNA derived from T cells, B-cell-depleted T cells, or PBMCs. Findings and caveats that apply to the study as a whole: Clinical and demographic metadata were provided uncurated, with the amount varying by source and participant.

Samples from volunteer blood donors who had recovered from COVID-19 were contributed by a second Seattle source. The collaborating institutions used their own protocols to collect whole blood in K2EDTA tubes. Collaborator samples were shipped for TCRbeta analysis as frozen whole blood, isolated PBMCs, or DNA extracted from either sample type. The immunoSEQ Assay, a bias-controlled multiplex PCR, was used to amplify TCRbeta CDR3 regions from genomic DNA. On the study's bioinformatics: Within the assay, amplification of reference gene primers was used to estimate how many nucleated cells each sample contained. To quantify the absolute abundance of each unique TCRbeta CDR3 rearrangement, sequence reads were collapsed and filtered. For each sample, productive Simpson clonality was calculated by taking the square root of Simpson's diversity index across productive rearrangements. TCRdb limited this immuneACCESS table to in-frame rearrangements with V and J called. A share of clones is missing; checked studies link under half to unresolved V genes, and the rest is unexplained. V, J and clone size derive from that table, while D and trimming were established from the DNA sequence. A total of 280,000 or so clones appear in this sample, around 88% of them only once. The ten most abundant clones make up 6.9% of the sample.

Sequencing was carried out using peripheral blood. The clonotype comes from a woman under 40 who had recovered from COVID-19.

The CDR3 reads CASSTRQGNEKLFF. The DNA sequence is given as TGTGCCAGCAGTACCCGACAGGGAAATGAAAAACTGTTTTTT. Recombination joined TRBV28 with TRBJ1-4, and TRBD1 aligns with 7 junction nucleotides. For this chain, trimming is 5 bases at the V end and 5 bases at the J end, and the number of junction bases without a gene match is 5. Including cysteine and phenylalanine, the CDR3 has 14 amino acids. This entry keeps only the CDR3 DNA: 42 bases, framed from base 1. The germline V gene sets CDR1 to MDHEN and CDR2 to SYDVKM.